This T cell receptor (beta chain) stems from a study of beta chain features in type 1 diabetes. At the level of the study: Age, gender, cell numbers and subset yield matched between patients and controls.

The sample holds many counts of this clone. Its antigen is not known. The germline CDR1 and CDR2 sequences are LNHDA and SQIVND (reference sequence). Between the trimmed V and J ends, which lost 6 bases and 6 bases, there was a span of 20 bases. There are 16 residues in the CDR3. A CD45RO/CCR7/CD25/CD127/CD95/CD27 panel sorted naive, central memory, regulatory and stem cell-like memory CD4+ cells. General observations from the study: Researchers report that Type 1 diabetes patients had moderately but significantly shorter TCRB CDR3s across all four CD4+ subsets.

The study reverse transcribed the entire isolated RNA, so it sequenced expressed TCRB transcripts. The table came from immunoSEQ multiplex PCR; TCRdb's copy has only in-frame clones and leaves some out. The profile covers 300,000 to 400,000 clones, with 9.5% to 10% appearing a single time and less than 0.65% taken by the ten largest. Sequenced: central memory CD4+ T cells from blood. This receptor was obtained from a man aged 25 to 45 with type 1 diabetes. The chain uses TRBV19 and TRBJ2-2; D uncertain. The CDR3 sequence: CASRIMENVYAGELFF. CDR3 in DNA: TGTGCCAGTAGGATCATGGAGAATGTGTACGCCGGGGAGCTGTTTTTT.